The 26 T cell receptor beta chains listed next were all sequenced from one sample in a study of metastatic and nonmetastatic thyroid tumors. Thyroid surgery was preceded by no treatment in any patient. Through MiXCR, TCRdb re-clonotyped the PCR reads. The sample has some 31,000 clones, around 7% seen once. The sample taken for sequencing was blood. The receptors come from a female donor with papillary thyroid cancer or a benign thyroid nodule (not recorded which). Some clones in this sample may be carry-over from other donors' samples.

J is TRBJ1-3 and V is TRBV19; weak D call: TRBD1 (5 bases). CDR3 size: 16 residues. Per germline, CDR1 LNHDA and CDR2 SQIVND (reference sequence). Trimming left V 3 bases short and J 0 bases short, with 12 bases between. The CDR3 DNA follows: TGTGCCAGTAGTATCATGGCGGGACCCTCTGGAAACACCATATATTTT. It specifies CASSIMAGPSGNTIYF. The variable domain in full, with the rest retrieved from reference TRBV19 and TRBJ1-3, is DGGITQSPKYLFRKEGQNVTLSCEQNLNHDAMYWYRQDPGQGLRLIYYSQIVNDFQKGDIAEGYSVSREKKESFPLTVTSAQKNPTAFYLCASSIMAGPSGNTIYFGEGSWLTVV.

This clone occurred many times. The J gene is TRBJ2-1, the V gene TRBV20-1; D possibly corresponds to TRBD2 (5 bases). This CDR3 spans 15 amino acids. CDR1 is DFQATT and CDR2 is SNEGSKA in the germline V gene (reference sequence). Trimming removed 0 bases from V and 7 bases from J, with 16 bases in between. CDR3 loop: CSARDTTGPGNEQFF. DNA for the CDR3: TGCAGTGCTAGAGACACGACCGGGCCGGGGAATGAGCAGTTCTTC.

This clone was observed at least ten times. DNA of the CDR3: TGCAGTGCTAGAGGGGCTAGCGGGCCTGCAAGGGAGCAGTTCTTC. It yields the protein CSARGASGPAREQFF. This chain joins TRBV20-1 and TRBJ2-1, with 8 bases matching TRBD2. Germline lookup yields CDR1 DFQATT and CDR2 SNEGSKA (reference sequence). Trimming removed 1 base from V and 10 bases from J; junction bases left unmatched: 12. The CDR3 extends over 15 amino acids.

This clone was counted many times. V gene TRBV11-1 combines with J gene TRBJ2-7; 9 positions agree with TRBD1. This CDR3 region has 17 residues. V trimming: 1 base; J trimming: 1 base; junction bases outside the gene matches: 8. The germline V gene has CDR1 SGHAT and CDR2 FQDESV (reference sequence). The CDR3 DNA is TGTGCCAGCAGCTTAGTGAGAGGACAGGGGTTTTCCTACGAGCAGTACTTC. It codes for CASSLVRGQGFSYEQYF.

This clone has ten or more counts. V gene TRBV3-1 combines with J gene TRBJ2-3; possibly TRBD2 for D (5 bases). The CDR3 consists of 14 residues. The germline V and J ends were trimmed by 4 bases and 6 bases, with 14 bases remaining between them. Looked up from germline, CDR1 is LGHDT and CDR2 is YNNKEL (reference sequence). The CDR3 loop is CASSPSSRTDTQYF. The CDR3 bases are TGTGCCAGCAGCCCCTCTTCTAGGACTGATACGCAGTATTTT.

Note on this clone: This may stem from a read error, because a much larger clone lies one nucleotide away. The chain employs TRBV11-2 and TRBJ2-5; TRBD1 or TRBD2 may be the D gene (5 bases each). This CDR3 has 14 residues. Trimming removed 7 bases at V and 1 base at J, with 13 bases between. CDR1 SGHAT and CDR2 FQNNGV come from the germline V gene. The CDR3 DNA reads as TGTGCCAGCATCCCGGGACGGACCCAAGAGACCCAGTACTTC. This sequence encodes CASIPGRTQETQYF.

This clone occurred a few times. This sequence joins TRBV2 and TRBJ1-1; D remains unclear. Germline V gives CDR1 SNHLY, CDR2 FYNNEI. CDR3 length: 14 residues. The V end lost 5 bases, the J end lost 0 bases, and 10 bases lay between the germline ends. The CDR3, as DNA: TGTGCCAGCAGTCTGGACGGTATGAACACTGAAGCTTTCTTT. This sequence encodes CASSLDGMNTEAFF.

This clone was detected ten times or more. The chain links TRBV15 to TRBJ1-4; no clear D. Germline CDR1 is LNHNV and CDR2 is YYDKDF (reference sequence). The V and J ends lost 0 bases and 6 bases respectively, with 11 bases between them. The CDR3 runs to 15 residues. The DNA for the CDR3 is TGTGCCACCAGCAGAGACTTGTTGCGAGATGAAAAACTGTTTTTT. This gives the protein CATSRDLLRDEKLFF.

Ten or more counts support this clone. This chain uses TRBV7-2 with TRBJ1-1; maybe TRBD1 (5 bases). CDR1 and CDR2 from the germline V gene are SGHTA and FQGNSA. CDR3 length: 13 amino acids. V was trimmed by 3 bases and J by 3 bases, leaving 8 bases between them. CDR3: CASSFGTHTEAFF. In DNA form, the CDR3 reads TGTGCCAGCAGCTTTGGGACCCACACTGAAGCTTTCTTT.

This clone has at least ten counts. The chain is built from TRBV19 and TRBJ2-7; 9 bases line up with TRBD2. This CDR3 is built from 14 residues. V lost 3 bases, J lost 5 bases, and 5 bases stayed unmatched. CDR1 and CDR2 from the germline V gene are LNHDA and SQIVND (reference sequence). CDR3 DNA: TGTGCCAGTAGTATGTGGCTAGCGGGAAACGAGCAGTACTTC. It is translated as CASSMWLAGNEQYF. The full variable domain, completed using reference TRBV19 and TRBJ2-7, is DGGITQSPKYLFRKEGQNVTLSCEQNLNHDAMYWYRQDPGQGLRLIYYSQIVNDFQKGDIAEGYSVSREKKESFPLTVTSAQKNPTAFYLCASSMWLAGNEQYFGPGTRLTVT.

This clone was found many times. The chain joins TRBV2 to TRBJ1-2; 9 positions match TRBD1. CDR3 length: 15 amino acids. Losses at the gene ends were 5 bases for V and 8 bases for J; bases not matched to a gene: 12. In germline, CDR1 is SNHLY, CDR2 FYNNEI. The CDR3: CASSPTGTGIEGYTF. As DNA, the CDR3 is TGTGCCAGCAGTCCGACCGGGACAGGGATCGAGGGCTACACCTTC.

Ten or more counts support this clone. Different DNA sequences within this sample yield the same CDR3. The V call is TRBV7-2, the J call TRBJ2-4; TRBD1 or TRBD2 may be the D gene (5 bases each). Per the germline V gene, CDR1 is SGHTA and CDR2 is FQGNSA. The V gene lost 0 bases and the J gene lost 3 bases, with 12 bases spanning the gap. The length of the CDR3 is 16 residues. CDR3 sequence reads: CASSLAREFGKNIQYF. CDR3 in DNA: TGTGCCAGCAGCTTAGCCAGGGAGTTTGGCAAAAACATTCAGTACTTC.

This clone was seen repeatedly, ten times or more. The chain recombines TRBV19 with TRBJ2-1; D is unclear. Germline V gene data show CDR1 as LNHDA and CDR2 as SQIVND (reference sequence). Between the trimmed V and J ends, which lost 5 bases and 7 bases, there was a span of 18 bases. The CDR3 consists of 15 residues. The CDR3 sequence: CASSLGLGRYNEQFF. CDR3 nucleotide sequence: TGTGCCAGTAGTCTTGGATTAGGGCGCTATAATGAGCAGTTCTTC.

This clone was observed at least ten times. The gene calls are TRBV11-2 and TRBJ2-1, with 9 nucleotides matching TRBD2. V lost 5 bases to trimming and J lost 2 bases; unmatched junction nucleotides: 4. The germline gives CDR1 SGHAT, CDR2 FQNNGV. The length of the CDR3 is 15 residues. CDR3: CASSQTSGAYNEQFF. The CDR3 DNA reads TGTGCCAGCAGCCAGACTAGCGGAGCCTACAATGAGCAGTTCTTC.

This clone was counted at least ten times. The chain carries TRBV9 and TRBJ2-1; tentative D call: TRBD2 (5 bases). V shed 0 bases and J shed 4 bases, with 8 bases lying between them. Germline V gene sequence: CDR1 SGDLS, CDR2 YYNGEE. There are 14 residues in the CDR3. Here the CDR3 reads CASSVGTSYNEQFF. CDR3 bases: TGTGCCAGCAGCGTAGGGACTTCTTACAATGAGCAGTTCTTC.

A word on this clone: A read error may account for a junction end that differs from germline. The chain recombines TRBV6-5 with TRBJ2-7; TRBD2 matches at 8 bases. The CDR3 consists of 16 residues. Germline assignment: CDR1 MNHEY and CDR2 SVGAGI. The CDR3 DNA sequence: TGTGCCGGCAGTTACGTCGAAGCGGGAGACTCCTACGAGCAGTGCTTC. As protein: CAGSYVEAGDSYEQCF.

This clone was seen ten or more times. This chain connects TRBV29-1 to TRBJ2-7, with 14 bases identical to TRBD2. Per the germline V gene, CDR1 is SQVTM and CDR2 is ANQGSEA. The CDR3 loop spans 13 amino acids. Trimming cost V 6 bases and J 6 bases; bases outside gene matches: 4. CDR3 loop: CSVGTSGRTEQYF. Here the CDR3 DNA reads TGCAGCGTAGGGACTAGCGGGAGAACCGAGCAGTACTTC.

This clone was observed many times. The chain joins TRBV5-8 to TRBJ1-5, with a tentative D call TRBD1 (5 bases). Between the trimmed V and J ends, which lost 0 bases and 6 bases, there was a span of 13 bases. The germline CDR1 and CDR2 sequences are SGHTS and YDEGEE. The CDR3 loop spans 15 amino acids. The CDR3 here is CASSLGGGVGQPQHF. The CDR3 DNA is TGTGCCAGCAGCTTGGGGGGCGGGGTCGGTCAGCCCCAGCATTTT. Using reference TRBV5-8 and TRBJ1-5 for the parts outside the CDR3, the full variable domain is EAGVTQSPTHLIKTRGQQATLRCSPISGHTSVYWYQQALGLGLQFLLWYDEGEERNRGNFPPRFSGRQFPNYSSELNVNALELEDSALYLCASSLGGGVGQPQHFGDGTRLSIL.

This clone was recorded at least ten times. V and J are TRBV7-8 and TRBJ2-5; TRBD2 is a possible D gene (5 bases). The V end lost 8 bases, the J end lost 2 bases, and 15 bases lay between the germline ends. Germline V gene data show CDR1 as SGHVS and CDR2 as FQNEAQ. The length of the CDR3 is 14 residues. Here the CDR3 DNA reads TGTGCCAGCGGCAGCGGACGAATTCAAGAGACCCAGTACTTC. As protein: CASGSGRIQETQYF.

In this sample, this clone turned up many times. The gene calls are TRBV7-9 and TRBJ1-1; no clear D gene. CDR1 and CDR2 from the germline V gene are SEHNR and FQNEAQ (reference sequence). This CDR3 is built from 15 residues. Trimming took 5 bases from V and 1 from J, leaving 14 bases between them. The CDR3 DNA sequence: TGTGCCAGCAGCACACACTCCCCACCGAACACTGAAGCTTTCTTT. Protein sequence: CASSTHSPPNTEAFF.

This clone was recorded at least ten times. The V gene is TRBV20-1, the J gene TRBJ2-7; weak D call: TRBD2 (5 bases). Trimming cost V 0 bases and J 6 bases, with 12 bases left between them. This CDR3 spans 13 amino acids. Germline CDR1 is DFQATT and CDR2 is SNEGSKA (reference sequence). CDR3 in amino acids: CSAREPSRAEQYF. DNA for the CDR3: TGCAGTGCTAGAGAACCTAGCCGGGCCGAGCAGTACTTC.

In this sample, this clone turned up many times. This chain links TRBV19 with TRBJ2-7; 7 bases are shared with TRBD1. V was pared by 8 bases and J by 0 bases, with 10 bases of the junction left unmatched. This CDR3 is 15 amino acids long. Germline V gene data show CDR1 as LNHDA and CDR2 as SQIVND (reference sequence). CDR3 nucleotides: TGTGCCAGTCGGAAGAGGGACAGAGGCTCCTACGAGCAGTACTTC. Its translation is CASRKRDRGSYEQYF. The whole variable domain, remainder taken from reference TRBV19 and TRBJ2-7, is DGGITQSPKYLFRKEGQNVTLSCEQNLNHDAMYWYRQDPGQGLRLIYYSQIVNDFQKGDIAEGYSVSREKKESFPLTVTSAQKNPTAFYLCASRKRDRGSYEQYFGPGTRLTVT.

At least ten counts were recorded for this clone. The CDR3 coding sequence is TGTGCCAGCAGCTTAACTTGGACAGGTCCCTACGAGCAGTACTTC. Amino acids: CASSLTWTGPYEQYF. V is TRBV7-3 and J is TRBJ2-7, with 7 bases identical to TRBD1. V lost 0 bases to trimming and J lost 2 bases; unmatched junction nucleotides: 4. Germline CDR1 SGHTA, CDR2 FQGTGA. This CDR3 region has 15 residues.

This clone was counted at least ten times. This chain joins TRBV19 and TRBJ2-6; TRBD1 agrees at 8 bases. CDR3 length: 17 amino acids. The V gene's germline CDR1 is LNHDA and CDR2 SQIVND (reference sequence). The trim removed 5 bases at V and 1 base at J, leaving 7 bases unmatched. The CDR3 DNA sequence: TGTGCCAGTAGTCAAGGACAGGGAGTATCTGGGGCCAACGTCCTGACTTTC. It yields the protein CASSQGQGVSGANVLTF.

This clone was recorded at least ten times. The chain has TRBV11-2 and TRBJ2-7; TRBD2 aligns across 9 bases. The CDR3 has 14 amino acids. V gave up 3 bases and J gave up 5 bases; unmatched junction bases: 5. Germline V gene sequence: CDR1 SGHAT, CDR2 FQNNGV. CDR3 residues: CASSLGGGADEQYF. CDR3 nucleotides: TGTGCCAGCAGCTTGGGCGGGGGGGCCGACGAGCAGTACTTC.

In its sample, this clone was seen many times. The V call is TRBV13, the J call TRBJ2-5; tentative D call: TRBD2 (6 bases). CDR3 length equals 14 residues. Germline V gives CDR1 PRHDT, CDR2 FYEKMQ (reference sequence). V lost 5 bases to trimming and J lost 4 bases, with 14 bases between them. This CDR3 is CASSLHQGGETQYF. The CDR3 nucleotides are TGTGCCAGCAGCCTACATCAGGGAGGAGAGACCCAGTACTTC.